This record covers a single T cell receptor beta chain. The data were obtained in a study of control samples from healthy donors and cancer patients. The CDR3 is made up of 14 amino acids. Trimming took 4 bases from V and 7 from J, leaving 14 bases between them. Germline CDR1 reads SNHLY; CDR2 reads FYNNEI. TCRdb's table, derived via immunoSEQ multiplex PCR, lists solely in-frame clones and lacks some. The profile covers 150,000 or so clones, with over 85% appearing a single time and approximately 5.7% taken by the ten largest. V usage is TRBV2 and J usage is TRBJ1-5, with no clear D. The TCR originated in a man aged 40-50 years in good health. Sequencing was done on a sample of blood. CDR3 amino acids: CASSVGRLQQPQHF. In DNA, the CDR3 is TGTGCCAGCAGTGTGGGCCGACTGCAACAGCCCCAGCATTTT.